This entry concerns a single T cell receptor (beta chain). Its antigen is not identified. The sample originates from a study of shared clonotypes between healthy human individuals. Findings of the study overall: Generally, naive subsets came out with larger estimated richness than memory subsets.

Sequencing used immunoSEQ multiplex PCR; TCRdb keeps in-frame clones, though not all of them. This sample has over a million clones, with 75% to 80% found just once. The germline gives CDR1 SGHVS, CDR2 FNYEAQ. CDR3 length: 14 residues. Between the trimmed V and J ends, which lost 4 bases and 1 base, there was a span of 10 bases. The chain is built from TRBV7-6 and TRBJ1-1; D gene uncertain. Material for sequencing was memory CD4+ T cells from PBMCs. The subset denotes: CD45RA-negative fraction. This receptor was obtained from a man aged 18-30 years in good health. Some clones in this sample may be carry-over from other donors' samples. The CDR3 DNA reads TGTGCCAGCAGCTCCCAGTCGGGGAACACTGAAGCTTTCTTT. It translates to CASSSQSGNTEAFF.